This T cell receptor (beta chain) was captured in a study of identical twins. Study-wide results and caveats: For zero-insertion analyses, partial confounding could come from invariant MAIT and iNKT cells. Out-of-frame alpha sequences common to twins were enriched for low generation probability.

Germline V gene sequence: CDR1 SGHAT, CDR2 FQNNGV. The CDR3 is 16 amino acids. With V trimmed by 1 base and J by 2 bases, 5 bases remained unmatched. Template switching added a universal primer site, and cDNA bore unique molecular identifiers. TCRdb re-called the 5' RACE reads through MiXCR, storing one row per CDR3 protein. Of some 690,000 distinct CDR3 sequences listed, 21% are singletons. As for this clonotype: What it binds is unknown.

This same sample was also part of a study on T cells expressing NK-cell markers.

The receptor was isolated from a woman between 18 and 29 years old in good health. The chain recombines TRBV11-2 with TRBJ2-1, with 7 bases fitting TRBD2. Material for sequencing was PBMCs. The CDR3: CASSLGLSGPYNEQFF. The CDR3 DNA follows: TGTGCCAGCAGCTTAGGGCTTAGCGGGCCCTACAATGAGCAGTTCTTC. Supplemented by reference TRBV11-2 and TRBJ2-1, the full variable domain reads EAGVAQSPRYKIIEKRQSVAFWCNPISGHATLYWYQQILGQGPKLLIQFQNNGVVDDSQLPKDRFSAERLKGVDSTLKIQPAKLEDSAVYLCASSLGLSGPYNEQFFGPGTRLTVL.